These 17 T cell receptor beta chains were all obtained from the same sample, sequenced in a study of T-cell reconstitution after alpha-beta-depleted transplantation in children. As it was prepared, the TCRbeta library received unique molecular identifiers. TCRdb called the PCR reads again in MiXCR, with one record for every CDR3 protein. Of fewer than 750,000 distinct CDR3 sequences in the sample, 27% are singletons; the top ten hold about 35%. Sample: PBMCs, taken before TCRalphabeta/CD19-depleted stem cell transplant. The source of these receptors is a boy less than two years old with Wiskott-Aldrich syndrome, due to receive a stem cell transplant.

This clonotype was counted a few times. The chain has TRBV28 and TRBJ2-7, with D tentatively TRBD1 or TRBD2 (5 bases each). The V gene lost 2 bases and the J gene lost 0 bases, with 11 bases spanning the gap. Germline CDR1 is MDHEN and CDR2 is SYDVKM. The CDR3 is made up of 15 amino acids. DNA for the CDR3: TGTGCCAGCAGTTTAGAGGGGCCCTACTCCTACGAGCAGTACTTC. Translation gives CASSLEGPYSYEQYF. The whole variable domain, filled in from reference TRBV28 and TRBJ2-7, reads DVKVTQSSRYLVKRTGEKVFLECVQDMDHENMFWYRQDPGLGLRLIYFSYDVKMKEKGDIPEGYSVSREKKERFSLILESASTNQTSMYLCASSLEGPYSYEQYFGPGTRLTVT.

A few counts support this clonotype. This chain connects TRBV7-8 to TRBJ2-7; the match to TRBD2 covers 9 bases. V lost 2 bases and J lost 6; bases outside the gene matches: 14. The CDR3 runs 17 residues. The V gene's germline CDR1 is SGHVS and CDR2 FQNEAQ. Here the CDR3 DNA reads TGTGCCAGCAGCTTAATGGCTAGCGGGGCTCTCCTGGGCGAGCAGTACTTC. It encodes CASSLMASGALLGEQYF. Filled out from reference TRBV7-8 and TRBJ2-7, the complete variable domain reads GAGVSQSPRYKVAKRGQDVALRCDPISGHVSLFWYQQALGQGPEFLTYFQNEAQLDKSGLPSDRFFAERPEGSVSTLKIQRTQQEDSAVYLCASSLMASGALLGEQYFGPGTRLTVT.

This clonotype was detected a few times. The V and J genes are TRBV5-1 and TRBJ1-4; no definite D call. Per the germline V gene, CDR1 is SGHRS and CDR2 is YFSETQ. CDR3 length equals 15 residues. V lost 4 bases, J lost 5 bases, and 15 bases lay in between. Written as DNA, the CDR3 is TGCGCCAGCAGCCCCGGGTGGACTTTCAATGAAAAACTGTTTTTT. Amino acids: CASSPGWTFNEKLFF.

A few counts support this clonotype. V and J are TRBV5-6 and TRBJ2-7, with unresolved D. The V gene's germline CDR1 is SGHDT and CDR2 YYEEEE. The V gene lost 4 bases and the J gene lost 5 bases, with 13 bases spanning the gap. The CDR3 runs 13 residues. The CDR3 nucleotides read TGTGCCAGCAGCGCCCGACTTAGAGACGAGCAGTACTTC. Its protein is CASSARLRDEQYF.

The chain is built from TRBV9 and TRBJ1-3, with 11 bases lining up with TRBD1. The CDR3 totals 17 residues. CDR1 and CDR2 (germline): SGDLS, YYNGEE. V lost 3 bases, J lost 0 bases, and 5 bases stayed unmatched. The CDR3 region has the DNA TGTGCCAGCAGCGAGACGGGACAGGGGGGCTCTGGAAACACCATATATTTT. Translated: CASSETGQGGSGNTIYF.

The table lists this clonotype with a few counts. The chain uses TRBV5-1 and TRBJ2-5, with 13 positions matching TRBD2. V shed 0 bases, J shed 2 bases, and the junction held 4 bases outside the gene matches. Germline assignment: CDR1 SGHRS and CDR2 YFSETQ. This CDR3 comprises 17 residues. The CDR3 sequence: CASSLGTSGRGQETQYF. The CDR3 bases are TGCGCCAGCAGCTTGGGGACTAGCGGGAGAGGACAAGAGACCCAGTACTTC.

The chain couples TRBV18 to TRBJ2-7, with D possibly TRBD2 on 6 matching bases. The CDR3 consists of 15 residues. With 5 bases removed from V and 0 bases from J, the gap between germline ends came to 14 bases. From germline, CDR1 is KGHSH and CDR2 LQKENI. For the CDR3, the DNA is TGTGCCAGCTCAGCTGCGGGACGAAACTCCTACGAGCAGTACTTC. Translation gives CASSAAGRNSYEQYF.

CDR3 in amino acids: CASSLVYSEQYF. CDR3 nucleotides: TGCGCCAGCAGCTTGGTGTACTCCGAGCAGTACTTC. This chain links TRBV5-1 with TRBJ2-7; no clear D gene. Trimming took off 0 bases at V and 6 bases at J, with 7 bases between the two ends. The germline V gene encodes CDR1 SGHRS and CDR2 YFSETQ. The CDR3 has 12 amino acids.

The J gene is TRBJ1-1, the V gene TRBV18; TRBD1 aligns across 8 bases. Trimming at V came to 4 bases and at J to 7 bases, leaving 11 bases not matched to a gene. Germline V gene sequence: CDR1 KGHSH, CDR2 LQKENI. The CDR3 loop spans 15 amino acids. CDR3 bases: TGTGCCAGCTCACTGACCCAGGGGGCGCAGGGTGAAGCTTTCTTT. Its protein product is CASSLTQGAQGEAFF.

This clonotype was seen only a few times. The chain recombines TRBV5-1 with TRBJ1-2; the D is unclear. Per germline, CDR1 SGHRS and CDR2 YFSETQ. The CDR3 has 15 amino acids. Trimming removed 1 base at V and 2 bases at J, with 12 bases between. This chain's CDR3 is CASSLFFGRNYGYTF. The DNA for the CDR3 is TGCGCCAGCAGCTTGTTTTTCGGGCGGAACTATGGCTACACCTTC.

The chain couples TRBV5-1 to TRBJ1-6; TRBD1 matches at 11 bases. The CDR3 length is 14 residues. Looked up from germline, CDR1 is SGHRS and CDR2 is YFSETQ. The V gene end was trimmed by 4 bases and the J gene end by 8 bases; junction bases not matched to a gene: 2. Here the CDR3 DNA reads TGCGCCAGCAGCGAGGGACAGGGGGATTCACCCCTCCACTTT. It is translated as CASSEGQGDSPLHF.

V gene TRBV5-1 combines with J gene TRBJ1-5; tentatively, D is TRBD1 (6 bases). Trimming removed 4 bases from V and 3 bases from J, with 8 bases in between. CDR3 length equals 13 residues. Germline CDR1 and CDR2: SGHRS and YFSETQ. The CDR3 coding sequence is TGCGCCAGCAGCCCAGGGGACAATCAGCCCCAGCATTTT. As protein: CASSPGDNQPQHF.

This clonotype occurred once. The chain joins TRBV6-1 to TRBJ2-1, with D tentatively TRBD2 (5 bases). Germline V gene sequence: CDR1 MNHNS, CDR2 SASEGT. V lost 5 bases and J 7 bases, leaving 18 bases between the germline ends. CDR3 length equals 15 residues. The CDR3, as DNA: TGTGCCAGCAGTCCGTACAAGGAATGGACTAATGAGCAGTTCTTC. Amino acid sequence: CASSPYKEWTNEQFF.

The gene calls are TRBV20-1 and TRBJ2-3, with 8 bases fitting TRBD2. The CDR3 runs to 17 residues. Trimming cost V 6 bases and J 1 base; bases outside gene matches: 15. Germline V gives CDR1 DFQATT, CDR2 SNEGSKA (reference sequence). For the CDR3, the DNA is TGCAGTGCAAGGGTAGCGGGACTACTTCGAGGCACAGATACGCAGTATTTT. Translation gives CSARVAGLLRGTDTQYF.

This clonotype was detected only a few times. This chain joins TRBV5-1 and TRBJ2-2, with D possibly TRBD2 on 6 matching bases. V lost 0 bases and J lost 4, with 10 bases in between. CDR1 SGHRS and CDR2 YFSETQ come from the germline V gene. CDR3 length equals 15 residues. The CDR3, as DNA: TGCGCCAGCAGCTTGGCCGGGAGTGCCACCGGGGAGCTGTTTTTT. It is translated as CASSLAGSATGELFF. The whole variable domain, remainder taken from reference TRBV5-1 and TRBJ2-2, is KAGVTQTPRYLIKTRGQQVTLSCSPISGHRSVSWYQQTPGQGLQFLFEYFSETQRNKGNFPGRFSGRQFSNSRSEMNVSTLELGDSALYLCASSLAGSATGELFFGEGSRLTVL.

This clonotype was seen only a few times. The chain has TRBV12-3 or TRBV12-4 and TRBJ2-3, with 7 bases that match TRBD1. The CDR3 sequence is 13 residues long. J was trimmed by 4 bases and V by 6 bases; bases with no gene match: 4. CDR3 coding DNA: TGTGCCAGCAGGAGAGGGACAGCAGATACGCAGTATTTT. Translation gives CASRRGTADTQYF.

CDR3 in amino acids: CASSQVFEGQGAMNSYYEQYF. CDR3 nucleotide sequence: TGTGCCAGCAGCCAAGTATTCGAGGGACAGGGGGCTATGAATTCCTACTACGAGCAGTACTTC. The chain has TRBV4-2 and TRBJ2-7; 12 bases match TRBD1. CDR1 is LGHNA, CDR2 YNFKEQ, per germline. With V trimmed by 1 base and J by 3 bases, 19 bases remained unmatched. CDR3 length equals 21 residues.